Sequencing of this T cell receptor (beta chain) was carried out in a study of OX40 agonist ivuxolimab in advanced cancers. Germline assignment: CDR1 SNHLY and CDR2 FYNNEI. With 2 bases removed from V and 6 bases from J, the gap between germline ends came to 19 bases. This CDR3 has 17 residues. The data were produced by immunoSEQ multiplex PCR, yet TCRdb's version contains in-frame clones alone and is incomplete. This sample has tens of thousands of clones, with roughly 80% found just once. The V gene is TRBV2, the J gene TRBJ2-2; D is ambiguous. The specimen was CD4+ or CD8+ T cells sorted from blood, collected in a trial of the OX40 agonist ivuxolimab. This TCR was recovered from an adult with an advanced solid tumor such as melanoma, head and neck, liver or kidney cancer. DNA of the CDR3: TGTGCCAGCAGTGAAATTGCGGTAGCTAGAAACCCCGGGGAGCTGTTTTTT. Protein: CASSEIAVARNPGELFF.